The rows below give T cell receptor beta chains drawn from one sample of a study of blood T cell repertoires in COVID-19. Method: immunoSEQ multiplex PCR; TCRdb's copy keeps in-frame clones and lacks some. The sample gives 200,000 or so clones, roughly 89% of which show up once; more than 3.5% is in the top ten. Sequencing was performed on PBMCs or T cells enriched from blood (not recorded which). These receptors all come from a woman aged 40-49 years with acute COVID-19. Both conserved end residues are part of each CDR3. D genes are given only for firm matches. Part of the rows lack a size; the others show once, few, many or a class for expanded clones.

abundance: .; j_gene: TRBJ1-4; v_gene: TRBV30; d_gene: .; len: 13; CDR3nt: TGTGCCTGGCTCAGGCGGGCGAATGAAAAACTGTTTTTT; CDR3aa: CAWLRRANEKLFF
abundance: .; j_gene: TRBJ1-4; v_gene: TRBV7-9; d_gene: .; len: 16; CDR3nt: TGTGCCAGCAGCCCATATGACAGGCACCAGAATGAAAAACTGTTTTTT; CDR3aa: CASSPYDRHQNEKLFF
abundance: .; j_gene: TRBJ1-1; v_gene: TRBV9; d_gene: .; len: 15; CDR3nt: TGTGCCAGCACCCGAGGAAGGGGAGGGAACACTGAAGCTTTCTTT; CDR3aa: CASTRGRGGNTEAFF
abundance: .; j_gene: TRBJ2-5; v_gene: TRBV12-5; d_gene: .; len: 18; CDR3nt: TGTGCTAGTGGTTTGCCCTCCCAAGGGAGTGGGCGGGGCGAGACCCAGTACTTC; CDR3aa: CASGLPSQGSGRGETQYF
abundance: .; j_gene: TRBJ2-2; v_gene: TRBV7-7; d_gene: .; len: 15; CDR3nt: TGTGCCAGCAGTTCCCTCACTAGCAACACCGGGGAGCTGTTTTTT; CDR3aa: CASSSLTSNTGELFF
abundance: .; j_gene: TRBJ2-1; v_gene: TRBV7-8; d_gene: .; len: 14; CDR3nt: TGTGCCAGCAGCTTAGGTCGGGAGTTGGAGGGGCAGTTCTTC; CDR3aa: CASSLGRELEGQFF
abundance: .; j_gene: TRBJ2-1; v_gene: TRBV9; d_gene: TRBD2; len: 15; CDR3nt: TGTGCCAGCAGCGTGTCTAGCGGTCTATACAATGAGCAGTTCTTC; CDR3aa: CASSVSSGLYNEQFF
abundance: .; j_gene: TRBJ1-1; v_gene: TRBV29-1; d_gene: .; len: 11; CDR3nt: TGCAGCGTTTTACAGGGAGCAGAAGCTTTCTTT; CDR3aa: CSVLQGAEAFF
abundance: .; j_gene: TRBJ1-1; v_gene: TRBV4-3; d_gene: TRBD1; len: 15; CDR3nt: TGCGCCAGCAGCCAACTGGGACAGATGAACACTGAAGCTTTCTTT; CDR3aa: CASSQLGQMNTEAFF
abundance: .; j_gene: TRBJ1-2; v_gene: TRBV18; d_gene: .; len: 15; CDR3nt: TGTGCCAGCTCCCCCCAACCTGGGCAGGACTATGGCTACACCTTC; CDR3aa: CASSPQPGQDYGYTF
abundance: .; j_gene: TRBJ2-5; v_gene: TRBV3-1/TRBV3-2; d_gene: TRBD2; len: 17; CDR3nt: TGTGCCAGCAGCCATGTGACTAGCGGGGGAACTAAAGAGACCCAGTACTTC; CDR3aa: CASSHVTSGGTKETQYF
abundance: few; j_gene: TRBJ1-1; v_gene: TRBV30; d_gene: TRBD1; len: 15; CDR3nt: TGTGCCTGGAGTGTGTGGGGGACAGCGAACACTGAAGCTTTCTTT; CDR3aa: CAWSVWGTANTEAFF
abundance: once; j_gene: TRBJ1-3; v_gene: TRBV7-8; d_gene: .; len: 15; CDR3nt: TGTGCCAGCACTCGGCAGGCGAACTCTGGAAACACCATATATTTT; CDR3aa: CASTRQANSGNTIYF
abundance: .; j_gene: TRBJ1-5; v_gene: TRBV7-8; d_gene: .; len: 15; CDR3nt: TGTGCCAGCAGCTTAGCGAGCAGGGATAATCAGCCCCAGCATTTT; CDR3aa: CASSLASRDNQPQHF
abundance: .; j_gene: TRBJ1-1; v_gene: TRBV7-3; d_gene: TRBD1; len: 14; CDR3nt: TGTGCCAGCAGCTTAAAAACAGGGGCAACTGAAGCTTTCTTT; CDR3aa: CASSLKTGATEAFF
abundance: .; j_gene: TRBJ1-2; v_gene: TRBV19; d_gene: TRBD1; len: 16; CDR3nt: TGTGCCAGTAGCTTTTCTAGGGACAGGGGGTTCTATGGCTACACCTTC; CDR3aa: CASSFSRDRGFYGYTF
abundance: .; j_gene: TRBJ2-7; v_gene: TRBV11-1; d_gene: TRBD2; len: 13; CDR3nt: TGTGCCAGCAGCTCCCCGGGACTAGCGGTGCAGTACTTC; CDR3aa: CASSSPGLAVQYF
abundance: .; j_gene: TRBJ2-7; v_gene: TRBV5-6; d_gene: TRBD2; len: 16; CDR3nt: TGTGCCAGCAGCACGGCGGGCGGGGGGGCCACGGACGAGCAGTACTTC; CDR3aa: CASSTAGGGATDEQYF
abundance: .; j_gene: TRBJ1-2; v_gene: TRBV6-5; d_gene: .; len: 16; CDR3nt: TGTGCCAGCAGTTACTCGGCAGCTCAGGGGTACTATGGCTACACCTTC; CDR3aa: CASSYSAAQGYYGYTF
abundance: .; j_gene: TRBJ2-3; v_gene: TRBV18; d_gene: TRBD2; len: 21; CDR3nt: TGTGCCAGCTCACCTCGAGGACTAGCGGGGGGTCACGTCGGTAGCACAGATACGCAGTATTTT; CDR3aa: CASSPRGLAGGHVGSTDTQYF
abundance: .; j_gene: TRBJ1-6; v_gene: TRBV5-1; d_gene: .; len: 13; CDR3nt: TGCGCCAGCAGCTTAGGGGAATACTCACCCCTCCACTTT; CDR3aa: CASSLGEYSPLHF
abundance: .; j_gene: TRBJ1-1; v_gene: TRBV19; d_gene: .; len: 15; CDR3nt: TGTGCCAGTAGCATAGGGACCGAGGGGAACACTGAAGCTTTCTTT; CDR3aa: CASSIGTEGNTEAFF
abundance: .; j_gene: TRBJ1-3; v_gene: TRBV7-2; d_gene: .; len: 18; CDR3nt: TGTGCCAGCAGCTTACGGGAAGGGGGGGGCCTCTCTGGAAACACCATATATTTT; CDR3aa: CASSLREGGGLSGNTIYF
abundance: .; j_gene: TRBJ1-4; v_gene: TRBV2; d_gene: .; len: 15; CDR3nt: TGTGCCAGCAGTGGAGGGGAGGGCATTAATGAAAAACTGTTTTTT; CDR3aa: CASSGGEGINEKLFF
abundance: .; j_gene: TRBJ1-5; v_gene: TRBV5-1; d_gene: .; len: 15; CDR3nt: TGCGCCAGCAGGACTGATACAGGGATCAATCAGCCCCAGCATTTT; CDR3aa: CASRTDTGINQPQHF
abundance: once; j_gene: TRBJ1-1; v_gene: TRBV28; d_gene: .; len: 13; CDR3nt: TGTGCCAGCAGTTTATATGGGGGGAGTGAAGCTTTCTTT; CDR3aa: CASSLYGGSEAFF
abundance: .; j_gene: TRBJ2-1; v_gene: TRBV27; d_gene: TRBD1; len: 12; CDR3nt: TGTGCCAGCAGTTCAGGACAGGGGTGGCAGTTCTTC; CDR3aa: CASSSGQGWQFF
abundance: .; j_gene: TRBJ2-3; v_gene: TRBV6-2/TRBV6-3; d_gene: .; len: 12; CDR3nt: TGTGCCAGCAGTTTATCGGTAGATACGCAGTATTTT; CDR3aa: CASSLSVDTQYF
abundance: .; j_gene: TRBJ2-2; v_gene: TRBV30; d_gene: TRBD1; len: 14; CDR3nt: TGTGCCTGGCCAGGGGGCCAGAACACCGGGGAGCTGTTTTTT; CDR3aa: CAWPGGQNTGELFF
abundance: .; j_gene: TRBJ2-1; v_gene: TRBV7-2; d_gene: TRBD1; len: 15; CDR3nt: TGTGCCAGCAGCTTAGTAGCAGGGGGCCGCAATGAGCAGTTCTTC; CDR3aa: CASSLVAGGRNEQFF
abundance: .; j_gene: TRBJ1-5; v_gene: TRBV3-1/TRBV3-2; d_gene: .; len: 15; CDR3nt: TGTGCCAGCAGCGCAGGGCAGGTGACTAATCAGCCCCAGCATTTT; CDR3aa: CASSAGQVTNQPQHF
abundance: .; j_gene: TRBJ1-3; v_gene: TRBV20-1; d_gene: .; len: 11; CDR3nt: TGCAGTGTTCCGTCTGGAAACACCATATATTTT; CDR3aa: CSVPSGNTIYF
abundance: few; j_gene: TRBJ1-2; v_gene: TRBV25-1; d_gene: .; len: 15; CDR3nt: TGTGCCAGCAGTGATATGCGTGCCCGGGACTATGGCTACACCTTC; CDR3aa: CASSDMRARDYGYTF
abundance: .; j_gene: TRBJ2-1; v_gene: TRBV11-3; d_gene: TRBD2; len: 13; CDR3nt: TGTGCCAGCAGCTTACCGGGGGGCAATGAGCAGTTCTTC; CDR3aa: CASSLPGGNEQFF
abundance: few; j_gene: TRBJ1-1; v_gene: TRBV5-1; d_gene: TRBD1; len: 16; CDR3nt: TGCGCCAGCAGCCTTGGGGTCGACAGGGGGCCACCCGGAGCTTTCTTT; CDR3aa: CASSLGVDRGPPGAFF
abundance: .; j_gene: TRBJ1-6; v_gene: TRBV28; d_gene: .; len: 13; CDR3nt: TGTGCCACAAAGACAGGATCTAATTCACCCCTCCACTTT; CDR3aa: CATKTGSNSPLHF
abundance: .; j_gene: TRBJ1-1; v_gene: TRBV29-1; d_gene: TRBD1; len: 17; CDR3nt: TGCAGCGTTGTCCGGACAGGGGGCTCGCGGGGTAGGACTGAAGCTTTCTTT; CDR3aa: CSVVRTGGSRGRTEAFF
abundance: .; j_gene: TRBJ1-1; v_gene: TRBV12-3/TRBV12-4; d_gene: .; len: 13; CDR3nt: TGTGCCAGCAGTACCACCGGCCGGGAGGTAGCTTTCTTT; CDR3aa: CASSTTGREVAFF
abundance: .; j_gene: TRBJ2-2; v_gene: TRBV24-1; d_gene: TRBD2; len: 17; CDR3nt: TGTGCCACCAGTGACACATCATGGCGGGGGGACACCGGGGAGCTGTTTTTT; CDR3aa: CATSDTSWRGDTGELFF
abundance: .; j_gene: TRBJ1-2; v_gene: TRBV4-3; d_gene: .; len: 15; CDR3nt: TGCGCCAGCAGCCAAGGCGAAGATAAGAGCTGGGGCTACACCTTC; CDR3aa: CASSQGEDKSWGYTF
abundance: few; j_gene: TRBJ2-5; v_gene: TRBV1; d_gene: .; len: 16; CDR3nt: TGCACCAGCAGCCAAGAACTGCGGGGGACCAAAGAGACCCAGTACTTC; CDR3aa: CTSSQELRGTKETQYF
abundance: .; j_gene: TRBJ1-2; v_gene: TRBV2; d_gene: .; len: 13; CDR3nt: TGTGCCAGCTTCAGGGGAGCTAACTATGGCTACACCTTC; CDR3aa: CASFRGANYGYTF
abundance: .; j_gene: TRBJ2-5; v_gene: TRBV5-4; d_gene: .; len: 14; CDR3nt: TGTGCCAGCAGCTTGCCGGGAATAAAAGAGACCCAGTACTTC; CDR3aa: CASSLPGIKETQYF
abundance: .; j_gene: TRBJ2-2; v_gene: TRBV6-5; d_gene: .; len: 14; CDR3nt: TGTGCCAGCAGTTACGCCAGGGAAGCCGGGGAGCTGTTTTTT; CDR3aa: CASSYAREAGELFF
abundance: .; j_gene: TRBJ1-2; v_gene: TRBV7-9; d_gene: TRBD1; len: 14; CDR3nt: TGTGCCAGCAGCTCCCCGACAGGGGCCTATGGCTACACCTTC; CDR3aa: CASSSPTGAYGYTF
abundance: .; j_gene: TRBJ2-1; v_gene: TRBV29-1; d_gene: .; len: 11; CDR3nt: TGCAGCGTTGGTCCAGACAATGAGCAGTTCTTC; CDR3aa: CSVGPDNEQFF
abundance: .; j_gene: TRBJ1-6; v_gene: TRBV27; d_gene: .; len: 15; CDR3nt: TGTGCCAGCAGTTTATCGCCGGCGGCCAATTCACCCCTCCACTTT; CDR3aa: CASSLSPAANSPLHF
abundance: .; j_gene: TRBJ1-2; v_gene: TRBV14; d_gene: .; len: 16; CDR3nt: TGTGCCAGCAGCCAAGATCCTATGACAGCTAACTATGGCTACACCTTC; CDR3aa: CASSQDPMTANYGYTF
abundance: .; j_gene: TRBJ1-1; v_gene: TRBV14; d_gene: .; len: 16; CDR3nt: TGTGCCAGCAGCCAACCCGTCCGAGGGGGGAACACTGAAGCTTTCTTT; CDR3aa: CASSQPVRGGNTEAFF
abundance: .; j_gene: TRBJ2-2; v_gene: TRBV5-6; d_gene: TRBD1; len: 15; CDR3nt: TGTGCCAGCAGCCGGACAGGGTTTAACACCGGGGAGCTGTTTTTT; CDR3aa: CASSRTGFNTGELFF
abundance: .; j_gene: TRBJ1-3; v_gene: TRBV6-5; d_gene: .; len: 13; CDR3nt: TGTGCCAGCCAAGCCCCCTCTGGAAACACCATATATTTT; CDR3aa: CASQAPSGNTIYF